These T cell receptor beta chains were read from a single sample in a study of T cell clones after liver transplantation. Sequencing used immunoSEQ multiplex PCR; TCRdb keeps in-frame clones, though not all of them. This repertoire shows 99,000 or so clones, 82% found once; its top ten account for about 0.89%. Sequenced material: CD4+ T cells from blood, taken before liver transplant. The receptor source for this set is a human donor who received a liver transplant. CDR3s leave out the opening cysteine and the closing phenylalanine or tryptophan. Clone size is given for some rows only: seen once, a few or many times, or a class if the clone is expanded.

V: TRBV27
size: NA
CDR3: ASSSRSLVYNEQF

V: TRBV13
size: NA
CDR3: ASSLRPSGRTDTQY

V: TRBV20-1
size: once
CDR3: SARGGETQY

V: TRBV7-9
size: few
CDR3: ASSLTQDSYEQY

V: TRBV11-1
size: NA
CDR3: ASSTLGQGLGEQF

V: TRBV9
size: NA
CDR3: ASTPTRLAGDKF

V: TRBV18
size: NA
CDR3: ASSDNRQGVSYGYT

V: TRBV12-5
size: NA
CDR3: ASGLSTTWDIYNEQF

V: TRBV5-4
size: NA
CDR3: ASSLATGENYEQY

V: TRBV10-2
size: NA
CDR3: ASSEPGTSLRYEQY

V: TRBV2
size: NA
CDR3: ASSSDRAGRVAEAF

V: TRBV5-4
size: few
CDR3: ASSLERERSEAF

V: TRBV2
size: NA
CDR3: ASSALSTGELF

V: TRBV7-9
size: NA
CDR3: ASSPGLGGLGQF

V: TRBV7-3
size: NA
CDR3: ASSLQGARTEAF

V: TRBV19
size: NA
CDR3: ASSPPVGGLRSNQPQH

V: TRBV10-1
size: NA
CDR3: ASSESRGLITDTQY

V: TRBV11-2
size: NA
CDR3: ASSPGQRETQY

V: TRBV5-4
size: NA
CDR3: ASSPPGGLQETQY

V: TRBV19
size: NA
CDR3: ASTSIGQTNTEAF

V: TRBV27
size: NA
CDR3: ASSSRVGTKGNQPQH

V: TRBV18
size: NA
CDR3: ASSPQVEQF